This T cell receptor (beta chain) was captured in a study of T-cell memory formation after mild COVID-19 (dated by TCRdb to 2020 to 2022). For context, the study as a whole: TCR sequence clusters from the two donors were found to be largely donor specific. Longitudinal TCRalpha and TCRbeta repertoire sequencing tracked T-cell clones expanding and contracting after mild COVID-19 in a couple of donors. Two young, previously healthy adult volunteers made up the cohort, one male and one female.

As encoded in the germline V gene (reference sequence), CDR1 is DFQATT while CDR2 is SNEGSKA. From the cysteine up to the phenylalanine, the CDR3 has a length of 15 residues. Left in the record is the CDR3 DNA by itself, 45 bases read in frame from the first base. V loses 3 bases, J loses 2 bases, and the germline ends lie 14 bases apart. In this sample, this clonotype turned up once. Its antigen is still unknown. The sample holds no much larger clone one base away, and base qualities are not on file. PBMCs were isolated by Ficoll-Paque density gradient centrifugation. Instrument used: Illumina NovaSeq 6000. Using 5'RACE with constant-segment primers, TCRalpha and TCRbeta cDNA libraries were constructed, with sample barcodes and unique molecular identifiers added in the process. RNA was extracted from every sample with Trizol reagent. Amplification of the libraries took two PCR steps, and the second step added a second sample barcode plus Illumina TruSeq adapters. Sequencing of the libraries was done on an Illumina NovaSeq, producing 2 x 150 bp paired-end reads. Per the source publication's procedure: Demultiplexing of reads and collapsing into UMI-guided consensus sequences were performed with migec v1.2.7. With mixcr v2.1.11, UMI consensuses were aligned to TRA and TRB V and J templates and assembled into clonotypes. A clonotype was counted as expanded or contracted only if both edgeR and NoisET called the change significant, with noise models trained on biological replicates. For edgeR calls, a false discovery rate-adjusted p below 0.01 and a log2 fold-change threshold of 1 were applied. PCA with hierarchical clustering of max-normalized trajectories of the 1000 most abundant clonotypes was used as exploratory dynamics analysis. Separately sequenced CD4+ and CD8+ repertoires were used to assign a CD4 or CD8 phenotype to each responding clone. TCRdb took the public reads, trimmed them with fastp at Q25, ran MiXCR for clone calling and kept in-frame beta chains. Each CDR3 protein appears once, grouped with its most common genes and DNA. What appears here as the V and J calls and clone size reflects TCRdb's work, not the paper's. The sample table contains about 200,000 distinct CDR3 sequences; only one count was recorded for approximately 16% of them. Together, the top ten hold approximately 2% of the sample.

Summary of the overall study and its limitations: The second-wave clones that peaked on day 37 were not confirmed to be SARS-CoV-2 specific. Contracting CD4+ clones were found mainly in CM and EM memory subsets, while CD8+ clones were enriched in EMRA. The study covered only two mild cases, and larger cohorts including severe cases with pre-infection samples were considered necessary. Some responding clones were detected in pre-infection memory, which suggested that pre-existing cross-reactive memory T cells had joined the SARS-CoV-2 response. Clones contracting from day 15 to 85 had balanced CD4/CD8 phenotypes, while a second wave expanding from day 15 to 37 was biased towards CD4+.

This receptor was obtained from an adult woman who had mild COVID-19 (a few samples of this study predate the infection). The sample titles of this study are shuffled in the database, so cell type and time point are left out; the donor was told from shared clones. The sample consisted of PBMCs or a T cell subset sorted from them (not recorded which). The chain couples TRBV20-1 to TRBJ1-5, with the D gene not confidently named. The CDR3 protein: CSARDGSHGNQPQHF. Read as DNA, the sequence is TGCAGTGCTAGGGACGGATCTCATGGCAATCAGCCCCAGCATTTT.